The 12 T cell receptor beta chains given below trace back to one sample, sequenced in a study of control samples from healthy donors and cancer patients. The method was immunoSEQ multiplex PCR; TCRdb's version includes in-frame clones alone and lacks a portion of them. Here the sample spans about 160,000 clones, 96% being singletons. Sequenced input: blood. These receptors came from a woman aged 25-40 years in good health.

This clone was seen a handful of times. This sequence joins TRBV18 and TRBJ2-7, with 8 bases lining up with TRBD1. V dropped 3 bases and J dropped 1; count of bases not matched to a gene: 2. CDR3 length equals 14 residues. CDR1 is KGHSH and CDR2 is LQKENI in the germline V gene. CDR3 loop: CASSPWDRSYEQYF. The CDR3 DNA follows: TGTGCCAGCTCACCCTGGGACAGGTCCTACGAGCAGTACTTC.

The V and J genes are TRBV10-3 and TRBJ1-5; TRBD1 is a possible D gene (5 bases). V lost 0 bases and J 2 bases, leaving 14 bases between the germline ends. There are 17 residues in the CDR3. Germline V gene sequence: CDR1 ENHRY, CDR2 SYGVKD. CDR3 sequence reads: CAISESGGQGGNQPQHF. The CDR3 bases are TGTGCCATCAGTGAGTCAGGTGGGCAGGGCGGCAATCAGCCCCAGCATTTT.

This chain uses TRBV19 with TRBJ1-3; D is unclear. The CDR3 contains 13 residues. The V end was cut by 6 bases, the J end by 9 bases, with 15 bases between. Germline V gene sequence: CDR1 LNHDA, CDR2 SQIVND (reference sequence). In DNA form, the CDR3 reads TGTGCCAGTAGCAACTCTCCAGTCAGCACCATATATTTT. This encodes CASSNSPVSTIYF.

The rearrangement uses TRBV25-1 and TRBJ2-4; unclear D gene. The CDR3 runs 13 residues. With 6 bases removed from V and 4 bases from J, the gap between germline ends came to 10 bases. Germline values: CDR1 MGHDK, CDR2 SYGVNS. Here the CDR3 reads CASSEMGKNIQYF. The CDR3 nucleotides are TGTGCCAGCAGCGAGATGGGAAAAAACATTCAGTACTTC.

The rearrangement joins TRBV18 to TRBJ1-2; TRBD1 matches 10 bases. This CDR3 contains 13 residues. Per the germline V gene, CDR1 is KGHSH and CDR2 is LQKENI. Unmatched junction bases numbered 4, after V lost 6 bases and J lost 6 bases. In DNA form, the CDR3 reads TGTGCCAGCTCGCCAGACAGGGGGCATGGCTACACCTTC. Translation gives CASSPDRGHGYTF.

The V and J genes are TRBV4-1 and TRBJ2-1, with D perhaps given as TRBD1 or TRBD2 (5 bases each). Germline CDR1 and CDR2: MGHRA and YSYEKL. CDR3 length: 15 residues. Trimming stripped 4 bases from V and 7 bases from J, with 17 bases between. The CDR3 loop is CASSPRTGTLNEQFF. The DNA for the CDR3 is TGCGCCAGCAGCCCAAGAACCGGGACCCTGAATGAGCAGTTCTTC.

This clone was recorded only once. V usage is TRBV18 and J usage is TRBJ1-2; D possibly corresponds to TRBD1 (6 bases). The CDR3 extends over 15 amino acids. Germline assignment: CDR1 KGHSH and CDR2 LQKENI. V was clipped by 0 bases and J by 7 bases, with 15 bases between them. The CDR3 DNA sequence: TGTGCCAGCTCACCACCCCAGGGGACTTTCTCTGGCTACACCTTC. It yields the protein CASSPPQGTFSGYTF.

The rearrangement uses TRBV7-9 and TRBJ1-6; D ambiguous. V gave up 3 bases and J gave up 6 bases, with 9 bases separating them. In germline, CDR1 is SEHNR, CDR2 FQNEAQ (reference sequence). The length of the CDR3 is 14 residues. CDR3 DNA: TGTGCCAGCAGCTTTTCTGGATTTAATTCACCCCTCCACTTT. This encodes CASSFSGFNSPLHF.

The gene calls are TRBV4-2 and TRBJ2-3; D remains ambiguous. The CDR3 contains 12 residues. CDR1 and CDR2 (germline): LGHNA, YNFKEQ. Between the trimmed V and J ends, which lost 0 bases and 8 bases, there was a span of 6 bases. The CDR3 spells CASSQDGRTQYF. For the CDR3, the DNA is TGTGCCAGCAGCCAAGACGGGCGTACGCAGTATTTT.

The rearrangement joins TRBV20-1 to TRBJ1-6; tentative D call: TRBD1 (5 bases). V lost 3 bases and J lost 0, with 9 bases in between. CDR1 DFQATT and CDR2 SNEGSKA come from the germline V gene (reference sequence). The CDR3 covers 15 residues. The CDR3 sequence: CSASQGSSYNSPLHF. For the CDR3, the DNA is TGCAGTGCTAGTCAGGGTAGCTCCTATAATTCACCCCTCCACTTT.

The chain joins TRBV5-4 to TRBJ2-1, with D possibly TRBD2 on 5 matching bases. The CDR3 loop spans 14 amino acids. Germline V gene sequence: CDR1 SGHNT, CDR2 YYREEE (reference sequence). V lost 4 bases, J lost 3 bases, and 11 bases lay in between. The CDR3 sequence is CASSNLRDYNEQFF. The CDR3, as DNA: TGTGCCAGCAGCAACCTCCGGGACTACAATGAGCAGTTCTTC.

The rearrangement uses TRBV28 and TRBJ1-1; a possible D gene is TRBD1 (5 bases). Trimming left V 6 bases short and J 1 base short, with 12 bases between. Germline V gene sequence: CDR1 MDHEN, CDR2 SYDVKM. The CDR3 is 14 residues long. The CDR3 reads CASRSPGSNTEAFF. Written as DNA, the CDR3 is TGTGCCAGCAGATCCCCAGGGTCGAACACTGAAGCTTTCTTT.